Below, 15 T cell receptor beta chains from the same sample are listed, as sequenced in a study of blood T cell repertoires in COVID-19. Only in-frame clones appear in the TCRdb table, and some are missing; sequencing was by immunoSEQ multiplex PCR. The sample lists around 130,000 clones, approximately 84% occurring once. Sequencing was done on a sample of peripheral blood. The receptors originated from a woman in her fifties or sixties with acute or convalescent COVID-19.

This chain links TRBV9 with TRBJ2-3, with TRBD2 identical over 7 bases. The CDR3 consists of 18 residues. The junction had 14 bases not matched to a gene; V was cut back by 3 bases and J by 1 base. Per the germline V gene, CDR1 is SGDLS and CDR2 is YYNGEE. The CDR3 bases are TGTGCCAGCAGCGGGGAGGGGCTCGCCGTGTGGGGCACAGATACGCAGTATTTT. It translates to CASSGEGLAVWGTDTQYF.

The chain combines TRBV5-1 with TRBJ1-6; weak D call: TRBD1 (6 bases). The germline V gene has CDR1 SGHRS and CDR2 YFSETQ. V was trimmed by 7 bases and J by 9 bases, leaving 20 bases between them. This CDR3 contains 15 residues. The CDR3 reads CASSLSGEVASPLHF. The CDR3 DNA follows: TGCGCCAGCTCCCTTTCAGGGGAAGTCGCTTCACCCCTCCACTTT.

CDR3 in DNA: TGCAGTGCTAGCGGCGGCTACGAGCAGTACGTC. Amino acids: CSASGGYEQYV. The genes are TRBV20-1 and TRBJ2-7, with D unresolved. Germline V CDR1 and CDR2: DFQATT, SNEGSKA (reference sequence). The CDR3 consists of 11 residues. V gave up 3 bases and J gave up 3 bases, with 6 bases separating them.

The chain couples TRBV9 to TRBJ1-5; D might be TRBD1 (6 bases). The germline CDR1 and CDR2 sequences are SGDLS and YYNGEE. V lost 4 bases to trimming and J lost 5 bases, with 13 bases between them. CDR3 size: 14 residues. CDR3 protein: CASSPTGFYQPQHF. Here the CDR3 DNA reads TGTGCCAGCAGCCCAACAGGGTTTTATCAGCCCCAGCATTTT.

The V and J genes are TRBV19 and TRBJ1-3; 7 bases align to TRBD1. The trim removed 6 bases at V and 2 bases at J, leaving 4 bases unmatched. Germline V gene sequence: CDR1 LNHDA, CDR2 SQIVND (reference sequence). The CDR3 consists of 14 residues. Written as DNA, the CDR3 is TGTGCCAGTAGCTCCGACAGGGCTGGAAACACCATATATTTT. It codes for CASSSDRAGNTIYF.

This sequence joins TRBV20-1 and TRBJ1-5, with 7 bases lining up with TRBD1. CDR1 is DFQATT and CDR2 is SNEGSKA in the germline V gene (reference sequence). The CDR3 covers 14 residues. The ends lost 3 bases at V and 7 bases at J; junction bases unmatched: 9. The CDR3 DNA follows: TGCAGTGCTAGTAATCAGGGGGGTAAACAGCCCCAGCATTTT. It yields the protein CSASNQGGKQPQHF.

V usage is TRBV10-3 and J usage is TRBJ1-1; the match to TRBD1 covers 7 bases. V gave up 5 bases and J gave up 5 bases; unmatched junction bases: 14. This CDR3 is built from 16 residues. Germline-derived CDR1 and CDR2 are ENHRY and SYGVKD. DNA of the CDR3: TGTGCCATCAGTTTAACAGGGGCCGCCCTTAGGACTGAAGCTTTCTTT. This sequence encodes CAISLTGAALRTEAFF.

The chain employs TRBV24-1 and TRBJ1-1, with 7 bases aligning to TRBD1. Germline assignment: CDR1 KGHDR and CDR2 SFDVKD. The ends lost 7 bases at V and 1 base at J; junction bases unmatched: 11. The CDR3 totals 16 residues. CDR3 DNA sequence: TGTGCCACCAGGCCGTCGACAGGGAGAAAGAACACTGAAGCTTTCTTT. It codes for CATRPSTGRKNTEAFF.

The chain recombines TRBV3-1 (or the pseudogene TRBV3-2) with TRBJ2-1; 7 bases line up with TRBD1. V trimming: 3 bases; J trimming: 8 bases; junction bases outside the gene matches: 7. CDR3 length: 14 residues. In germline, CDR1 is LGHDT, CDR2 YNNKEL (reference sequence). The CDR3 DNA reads TGTGCCAGCAGCCAGCGGACAGGTGGGTATGAGCAGTTCTTC. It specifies CASSQRTGGYEQFF.

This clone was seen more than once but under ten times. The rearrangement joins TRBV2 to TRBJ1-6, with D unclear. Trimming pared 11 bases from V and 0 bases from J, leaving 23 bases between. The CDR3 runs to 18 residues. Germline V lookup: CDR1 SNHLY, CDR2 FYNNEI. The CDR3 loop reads CASRIGGGLSSYNSPLHF. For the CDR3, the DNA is TGTGCCTCAAGAATTGGCGGAGGATTAAGCTCCTATAATTCACCCCTCCACTTT.

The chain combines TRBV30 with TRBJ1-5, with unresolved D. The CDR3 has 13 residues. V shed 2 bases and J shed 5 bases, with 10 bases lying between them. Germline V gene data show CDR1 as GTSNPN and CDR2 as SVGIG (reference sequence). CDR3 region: CAWSLTGHQPQHF. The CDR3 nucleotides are TGTGCCTGGAGTCTAACGGGTCATCAGCCCCAGCATTTT.

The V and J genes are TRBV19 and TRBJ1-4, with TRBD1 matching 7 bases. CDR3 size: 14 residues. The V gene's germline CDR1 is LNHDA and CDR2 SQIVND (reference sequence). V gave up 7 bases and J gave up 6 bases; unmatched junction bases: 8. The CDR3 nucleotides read TGTGCCAGTACGATCGGGACAGATCATGAAAAACTGTTTTTT. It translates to CASTIGTDHEKLFF. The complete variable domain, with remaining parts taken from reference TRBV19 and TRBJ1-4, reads DGGITQSPKYLFRKEGQNVTLSCEQNLNHDAMYWYRQDPGQGLRLIYYSQIVNDFQKGDIAEGYSVSREKKESFPLTVTSAQKNPTAFYLCASTIGTDHEKLFFGSGTQLSVL.

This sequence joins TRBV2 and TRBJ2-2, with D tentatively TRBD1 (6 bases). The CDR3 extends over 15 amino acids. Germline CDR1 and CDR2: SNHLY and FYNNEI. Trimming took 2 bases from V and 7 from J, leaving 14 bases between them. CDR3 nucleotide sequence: TGTGCCAGCAGTGAACAGGGGCCCAGGAGCGGGGAGCTGTTTTTT. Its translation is CASSEQGPRSGELFF. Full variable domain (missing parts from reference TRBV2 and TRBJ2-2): EPEVTQTPSHQVTQMGQEVILRCVPISNHLYFYWYRQILGQKVEFLVSFYNNEISEKSEIFDDQFSVERPDGSNFTLKIRSTKLEDSAMYFCASSEQGPRSGELFFGEGSRLTVL.

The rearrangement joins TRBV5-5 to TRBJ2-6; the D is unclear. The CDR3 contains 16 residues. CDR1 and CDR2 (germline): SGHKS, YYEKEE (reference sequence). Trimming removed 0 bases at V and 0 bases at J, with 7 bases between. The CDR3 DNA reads TGTGCCAGCAGCTTGGACGTGAGCTCTGGGGCCAACGTCCTGACTTTC. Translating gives CASSLDVSSGANVLTF.

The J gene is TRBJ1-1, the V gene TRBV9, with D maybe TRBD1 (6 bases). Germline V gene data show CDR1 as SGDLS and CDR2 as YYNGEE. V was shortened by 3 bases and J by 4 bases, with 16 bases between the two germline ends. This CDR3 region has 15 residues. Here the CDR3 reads CASSAHRVMGTEAFF. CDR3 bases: TGTGCCAGCAGCGCCCACAGGGTTATGGGCACTGAAGCTTTCTTT.